A selection of T cell receptor beta chains follows, all from one sample in a study of blood T cell repertoires in COVID-19. Method: immunoSEQ multiplex PCR; TCRdb's copy keeps in-frame clones and lacks some. The profile covers about 160,000 clones, with around 80% appearing a single time and 8% to 9.5% taken by the ten largest. Sequenced: peripheral blood. Source of these receptors: a man aged 60 to 75 with acute or convalescent COVID-19. The CDR3 runs from the conserved cysteine through the conserved F or W. Each record gives: clone size, J gene, D gene, V gene, CDR3 DNA, CDR3 protein. A D gene is named only where the DNA matches it firmly. The size of a clone is reported for some rows only, either as once, few or many, or as a class for expanded clones.

clone size: .
J gene: TRBJ1-4
D gene: .
V gene: TRBV30
CDR3 DNA: TGTGCCTGGAGTGACAGGGTAACTAATGAAAAACTGTTTTTT
CDR3 protein: CAWSDRVTNEKLFF

clone size: .
J gene: TRBJ1-1
D gene: .
V gene: TRBV27
CDR3 DNA: TGTGCCAGCAGTTTAGAAAACAGAAACACTGAAGCTTTCTTT
CDR3 protein: CASSLENRNTEAFF

clone size: .
J gene: TRBJ1-2
D gene: .
V gene: TRBV2
CDR3 DNA: TGTGCCAGTAACCTCAGGGGAACCCCCTCTGGCTACACCTTC
CDR3 protein: CASNLRGTPSGYTF

clone size: many
J gene: TRBJ1-2
D gene: .
V gene: TRBV6-5
CDR3 DNA: TGTGCCAGCAGCACAGGGAATGGCTACACCTTC
CDR3 protein: CASSTGNGYTF

clone size: .
J gene: TRBJ2-1
D gene: TRBD2
V gene: TRBV7-3
CDR3 DNA: TGTGCCAGCAGCTTAGTTAGCGGGGGGTCCCATTACAATGAGCAGTTCTTC
CDR3 protein: CASSLVSGGSHYNEQFF

clone size: .
J gene: TRBJ2-7
D gene: .
V gene: TRBV12-5
CDR3 DNA: TGTGCTAGTGGTTTGGGACAGCTATACGAGCAGTACTTC
CDR3 protein: CASGLGQLYEQYF

clone size: .
J gene: TRBJ1-6
D gene: .
V gene: TRBV6-5
CDR3 DNA: TGTGCCAGCAGTTACTCGAGGTCCGAGAATTCACCCCTCCACTTT
CDR3 protein: CASSYSRSENSPLHF

clone size: few
J gene: TRBJ2-3
D gene: .
V gene: TRBV6-5
CDR3 DNA: TGTGCCAGCAGTTATTCTTCTAGCACAGATACGCAGTATTTT
CDR3 protein: CASSYSSSTDTQYF

clone size: .
J gene: TRBJ1-1
D gene: .
V gene: TRBV4-1
CDR3 DNA: TGCGCCAGCAGCCGTCTACAAGGAGGCGGTGAAGCTTTCTTT
CDR3 protein: CASSRLQGGGEAFF

clone size: .
J gene: TRBJ1-1
D gene: TRBD1
V gene: TRBV5-1
CDR3 DNA: TGCGCCAGCAGCTTGAGAATCGACAGGGGCTACACTGAAGCTTTCTTT
CDR3 protein: CASSLRIDRGYTEAFF

clone size: .
J gene: TRBJ1-4
D gene: .
V gene: TRBV3-1/TRBV3-2
CDR3 DNA: TGTGCCAGCAGCCAAGCGAATGAAAAACTGTTTTTT
CDR3 protein: CASSQANEKLFF

clone size: .
J gene: TRBJ2-1
D gene: TRBD2
V gene: TRBV5-1
CDR3 DNA: TGCGCCAGCAGCTACGCTAGCGGGGGTTTCGAGGAGCAGTTCTTC
CDR3 protein: CASSYASGGFEEQFF

clone size: .
J gene: TRBJ2-7
D gene: TRBD2
V gene: TRBV4-1
CDR3 DNA: TGCGCCAGCAGCCAAGAGCGGGGGGGCATCTACGAGCAGTACTTC
CDR3 protein: CASSQERGGIYEQYF

clone size: few
J gene: TRBJ2-1
D gene: .
V gene: TRBV12-3/TRBV12-4
CDR3 DNA: TGTGCCAGCAGTTTGGGCAGCTACAATGAGCAGTTCTTC
CDR3 protein: CASSLGSYNEQFF

clone size: .
J gene: TRBJ1-2
D gene: .
V gene: TRBV10-3
CDR3 DNA: TGTGCCATCACCCGAACCTCTCAGGGAATCAATGGCTACACCTTC
CDR3 protein: CAITRTSQGINGYTF

clone size: .
J gene: TRBJ2-2
D gene: .
V gene: TRBV12-3/TRBV12-4
CDR3 DNA: TGTGCCAGTGCGGCCACCGGGGAGCTGTTTTTT
CDR3 protein: CASAATGELFF

clone size: .
J gene: TRBJ2-7
D gene: .
V gene: TRBV6-5
CDR3 DNA: TGTGCCAGCAGTTACTCGATTTCCGGCGGCACCTACGAGCAGTACTTC
CDR3 protein: CASSYSISGGTYEQYF

clone size: few
J gene: TRBJ1-2
D gene: .
V gene: TRBV11-2
CDR3 DNA: TGTGCCAGCAGCTTAGTAACTACGGGGGACTATGGCTACACCTTC
CDR3 protein: CASSLVTTGDYGYTF

clone size: .
J gene: TRBJ1-1
D gene: .
V gene: TRBV2
CDR3 DNA: TGTGCCAGCGAGCAGGGGAACACTGAAGCTTTCTTT
CDR3 protein: CASEQGNTEAFF

clone size: once
J gene: TRBJ2-3
D gene: .
V gene: TRBV7-2
CDR3 DNA: TGTGCCAGCAGCCCGCAGGGTCCTAGCACAGATACGCAGTATTTT
CDR3 protein: CASSPQGPSTDTQYF

clone size: .
J gene: TRBJ2-7
D gene: TRBD1
V gene: TRBV7-2
CDR3 DNA: TGTGCCAGCAGCTTAGTGTGGACAGGGGGTGAGCAGTACTTC
CDR3 protein: CASSLVWTGGEQYF

clone size: .
J gene: TRBJ1-1
D gene: .
V gene: TRBV4-3
CDR3 DNA: TGCGCCAGCAGCCAAGATAAGGGAGGGGTCACTGAAGCTTTCTTT
CDR3 protein: CASSQDKGGVTEAFF

clone size: .
J gene: TRBJ2-2
D gene: TRBD2
V gene: TRBV5-1
CDR3 DNA: TGCGCCAGCAGCCGGAGGAGCGGGGGGCCCCCCGGGGAGCTGTTTTTT
CDR3 protein: CASSRRSGGPPGELFF

clone size: few
J gene: TRBJ2-2
D gene: TRBD1
V gene: TRBV6-2/TRBV6-3
CDR3 DNA: TGTGCCAGCAGTTATGGGACAGGGTCCACCGGGGAGCTGTTTTTT
CDR3 protein: CASSYGTGSTGELFF

clone size: .
J gene: TRBJ1-1
D gene: .
V gene: TRBV6-5
CDR3 DNA: TGTGCCAGCGGAGGCGTGGGCACTGAAGCTTTCTTT
CDR3 protein: CASGGVGTEAFF

clone size: once
J gene: TRBJ1-1
D gene: .
V gene: TRBV6-4
CDR3 DNA: TGTGCCAGCAGTGTATCAGGTCAGAGCACTGAAGCTTTCTTT
CDR3 protein: CASSVSGQSTEAFF

clone size: .
J gene: TRBJ1-1
D gene: .
V gene: TRBV2
CDR3 DNA: TGTGTCACTTCCCTCCAGGACAGCAACACTGAAGCTTTCTTT
CDR3 protein: CVTSLQDSNTEAFF

clone size: .
J gene: TRBJ1-6
D gene: TRBD1
V gene: TRBV28
CDR3 DNA: TGTGCCAGCAGCCTACAGGGGGCGGATAATTCACCCCTCCACTTT
CDR3 protein: CASSLQGADNSPLHF

clone size: .
J gene: TRBJ2-3
D gene: .
V gene: TRBV5-6
CDR3 DNA: TGTGCCAGCAGCCGACCAGGGACAGATACGCAGTATTTT
CDR3 protein: CASSRPGTDTQYF

clone size: .
J gene: TRBJ2-2
D gene: .
V gene: TRBV4-3
CDR3 DNA: TGCGCCAGCAGCTCGCAAACAGGGAAGCCCGGGGAGCTGTTTTTT
CDR3 protein: CASSSQTGKPGELFF

clone size: .
J gene: TRBJ2-7
D gene: .
V gene: TRBV6-5
CDR3 DNA: TGTGCCAGCAAGCCCGGTTTGTCCAACTACGAGCAGTACTTC
CDR3 protein: CASKPGLSNYEQYF

clone size: .
J gene: TRBJ2-1
D gene: TRBD1
V gene: TRBV27
CDR3 DNA: TGTGCCAGCAGCCCAGACAGGGCGGACTACAATGAGCAGTTCTTC
CDR3 protein: CASSPDRADYNEQFF

clone size: once
J gene: TRBJ1-1
D gene: TRBD1
V gene: TRBV5-4
CDR3 DNA: TGTGCCAGCAGCCCGGGACAGGGAGACACTGAAGCTTTCTTT
CDR3 protein: CASSPGQGDTEAFF

clone size: .
J gene: TRBJ2-7
D gene: TRBD1
V gene: TRBV18
CDR3 DNA: TGTGCCAGCTCAGCTAAGGGGGCCTTGCACGAGCAGTACTTC
CDR3 protein: CASSAKGALHEQYF

clone size: .
J gene: TRBJ1-1
D gene: .
V gene: TRBV3-1/TRBV3-2
CDR3 DNA: TGTGCCAGCAGCCAAGAGAAAAGGCGGCCGAACACTGAAGCTTTCTTT
CDR3 protein: CASSQEKRRPNTEAFF

clone size: .
J gene: TRBJ2-5
D gene: TRBD2
V gene: TRBV3-1/TRBV3-2
CDR3 DNA: TGTGCCAGCAGCCCCTGGACTAGCAGGGAGACCCAGTACTTC
CDR3 protein: CASSPWTSRETQYF

clone size: .
J gene: TRBJ2-1
D gene: TRBD1
V gene: TRBV25-1
CDR3 DNA: TGTGCCAGCAGTGGGGACAGTGAGCAGTTCTTC
CDR3 protein: CASSGDSEQFF

clone size: .
J gene: TRBJ1-1
D gene: .
V gene: TRBV6-5
CDR3 DNA: TGTGCCAGCAGTTACTCAGGGGGCACTGAAGCTTTCTTT
CDR3 protein: CASSYSGGTEAFF

clone size: .
J gene: TRBJ2-2
D gene: .
V gene: TRBV12-3/TRBV12-4
CDR3 DNA: TGTGCCAGCTGGTCGGGTTCCGGGGAGCTGTTTTTT
CDR3 protein: CASWSGSGELFF

clone size: .
J gene: TRBJ1-3
D gene: TRBD1
V gene: TRBV3-1/TRBV3-2
CDR3 DNA: TGTGCCAGCGAAGAGGGGGCTTCACGAAACACCATATATTTT
CDR3 protein: CASEEGASRNTIYF

clone size: .
J gene: TRBJ2-2
D gene: TRBD1
V gene: TRBV5-4
CDR3 DNA: TGTGCCAGCAGGAGGGACAGAGCGAACACCGGGGAGCTGTTTTTT
CDR3 protein: CASRRDRANTGELFF

clone size: once
J gene: TRBJ1-1
D gene: TRBD1
V gene: TRBV7-2
CDR3 DNA: TGTGCCAGCAGCACTACAGGGGGTGCGGCGAACACTGAAGCTTTCTTT
CDR3 protein: CASSTTGGAANTEAFF